The 26 T cell receptor beta chains below all came from one sample that was sequenced in a study of cytomegalovirus exposure and HLA in healthy donors. With 60 Vbeta and 13 Jbeta primers, the PCR was carried out. Clones were read by immunoSEQ multiplex PCR, and TCRdb kept only the in-frame ones, dropping some. The sample holds approximately 160,000 clones, around 85% seen once. Material for sequencing was PBMCs. These receptors all come from a human donor in good health.

This clone was seen a single time. The chain carries TRBV7-2 and TRBJ2-7; TRBD1 is a possible D gene (6 bases). The CDR3 is 13 amino acids. V was trimmed by 5 bases and J by 4 bases, leaving 12 bases between them. Germline V gives CDR1 SGHTA, CDR2 FQGNSA. CDR3 region: CASSTNQGYEQYF. CDR3 sequence (DNA): TGTGCCAGCAGCACTAACCAGGGGTACGAGCAGTACTTC. The whole variable domain, remainder taken from reference TRBV7-2 and TRBJ2-7, is GAGVSQSPSNKVTEKGKDVELRCDPISGHTALYWYRQSLGQGLEFLIYFQGNSAPDKSGLPSDRFSAERTGGSVSTLTIQRTQQEDSAVYLCASSTNQGYEQYFGPGTRLTVT.

The V gene is TRBV10-3, the J gene TRBJ1-2; 9 bases map to TRBD1. There are 14 residues in the CDR3. Germline V CDR1 and CDR2: ENHRY, SYGVKD. J lost 8 bases, V lost 3 bases, and 7 bases had no gene match. CDR3 sequence reads: CAISDRDRESGYTF. CDR3 in DNA: TGTGCCATCAGTGACAGGGACAGGGAGAGCGGCTACACCTTC.

V and J are TRBV7-8 and TRBJ2-1; TRBD2 might be the D (6 bases). Deletions cut 5 bases from V and 3 bases from J, with 20 bases between. This CDR3 spans 17 amino acids. Per the germline V gene, CDR1 is SGHVS and CDR2 is FQNEAQ. The CDR3 loop reads CASSDSLDYSNYNEQFF. CDR3 DNA: TGTGCCAGCAGCGACTCCCTGGACTATTCGAACTACAATGAGCAGTTCTTC.

J is TRBJ2-5 and V is TRBV4-1; 9 nucleotides match TRBD1. This CDR3 comprises 17 residues. CDR1 and CDR2 (germline): MGHRA, YSYEKL. Unmatched junction bases numbered 16, after V lost 4 bases and J lost 7 bases. The CDR3 DNA reads as TGCGCCAGCAGCCGACAAGTCACAGGGGGCGCGTTAGTGACCCAGTACTTC. This translates into CASSRQVTGGALVTQYF.

The sample holds a few counts of this clone. This sequence joins TRBV5-1 and TRBJ2-7; tentative D call: TRBD2 (5 bases). V gave up 6 bases and J gave up 6 bases, with 22 bases separating them. The CDR3 loop spans 15 amino acids. Germline CDR1 is SGHRS and CDR2 is YFSETQ. CDR3 bases: TGCGCCAGCAAATTCTTGGACTCAGGACCCCTCGAGCAGTACTTC. The encoded protein is CASKFLDSGPLEQYF.

The gene calls are TRBV19 and TRBJ1-5; TRBD1 is a possible D gene (5 bases). The V and J ends lost 3 bases and 4 bases respectively, with 13 bases between them. Germline V gives CDR1 LNHDA, CDR2 SQIVND (reference sequence). The CDR3 spans 15 residues. The CDR3 region has the DNA TGTGCCAGTAGTATTTTCTTGGGGGGGAATCAGCCCCAGCATTTT. Translated, it gives CASSIFLGGNQPQHF.

The genes are TRBV6-1 and TRBJ2-7; D uncertain. Germline lookup yields CDR1 MNHNS and CDR2 SASEGT. The V end lost 5 bases, the J end lost 2 bases, and 16 bases lay between the germline ends. The CDR3 consists of 15 residues. The CDR3 coding sequence is TGTGCCAGCAGTCCCGGCAGGCTCCTAACCTACGAGCAGTACTTC. This gives the protein CASSPGRLLTYEQYF.

The V and J genes are TRBV9 and TRBJ2-1; the D gene is possibly TRBD2 (6 bases). CDR3 length: 13 amino acids. Looked up from germline, CDR1 is SGDLS and CDR2 is YYNGEE. V lost 2 bases and J 6 bases, leaving 9 bases between the germline ends. DNA of the CDR3: TGTGCCAGCAGCGTGGAGGGGCTCAATGAGCAGTTCTTC. Protein product: CASSVEGLNEQFF.

The J gene is TRBJ1-2, the V gene TRBV14; a possible D gene is TRBD1 (5 bases). Germline loops: CDR1 SGHDN, CDR2 FVKESK. Trimming shortened V by 0 bases and J by 3 bases, and 14 bases separated the two germline ends. This CDR3 comprises 16 residues. The CDR3: CASSQDQGEDHYGYTF. The CDR3 DNA is TGTGCCAGCAGCCAAGACCAAGGGGAGGATCACTATGGCTACACCTTC.

Concerning this clone: Within the sample, other DNA sequences also encode this same CDR3. The chain employs TRBV4-3 and TRBJ1-1; D may be TRBD1 (5 bases). The germline V gene has CDR1 LGHNA and CDR2 YSLEER. The CDR3 covers 14 residues. Trimming removed 1 base from V and 0 bases from J, with 6 bases in between. This CDR3 reads CASSQGRVNTEAFF. For the CDR3, the DNA is TGCGCCAGCAGCCAAGGCAGGGTGAACACTGAAGCTTTCTTT.

The chain recombines TRBV6-5 with TRBJ2-7; D call uncertain. This CDR3 spans 13 amino acids. V was pared by 5 bases and J by 0 bases, with 8 bases between. Germline V gene data show CDR1 as MNHEY and CDR2 as SVGAGI. The CDR3 region is CASSPDISYEQYF. The CDR3 nucleotides are TGTGCCAGCAGTCCCGACATCTCCTACGAGCAGTACTTC.

The rearrangement uses TRBV10-3 and TRBJ1-6; 8 positions agree with TRBD1. V lost 7 bases and J lost 6; bases outside the gene matches: 5. CDR1 is ENHRY, CDR2 SYGVKD, per germline. The CDR3 consists of 14 residues. CDR3 nucleotide sequence: TGTGCCATCACCCGGGACAGGACTAATTCACCCCTCCACTTT. Residues: CAITRDRTNSPLHF.

This clone has a handful of counts. The sample contains more than one DNA sequence encoding this CDR3. The rearrangement joins TRBV7-2 to TRBJ2-7; TRBD1 matches 9 bases. The length of the CDR3 is 14 residues. J lost 1 base, V lost 4 bases, and 2 bases had no gene match. CDR1 is SGHTA, CDR2 FQGNSA, per germline. The CDR3 loop is CASSSGQGSYEQYF. CDR3 nucleotide sequence: TGTGCCAGCAGCTCGGGACAGGGATCCTACGAGCAGTACTTC.

The rearrangement uses TRBV27 and TRBJ2-5, with 7 positions matching TRBD1. The CDR3 has 13 residues. From germline, CDR1 is MNHEY and CDR2 SMNVEV (reference sequence). Trimming took 6 bases from V and 3 from J; bases not matched to a gene: 4. The CDR3 loop is CASSKGQKETQYF. The CDR3 coding sequence is TGTGCCAGCAGCAAGGGACAGAAAGAGACCCAGTACTTC.

The chain recombines TRBV7-9 with TRBJ2-3; 7 bases map to TRBD2. This CDR3 contains 16 residues. The V gene end was trimmed by 3 bases and the J gene end by 6 bases; junction bases not matched to a gene: 12. The germline CDR1 and CDR2 sequences are SEHNR and FQNEAQ (reference sequence). CDR3 in DNA: TGTGCCAGCAGCTTCCCCCGTGCGGGGGAAATGGATACGCAGTATTTT. This gives the protein CASSFPRAGEMDTQYF.

This clone was seen a single time. Here the CDR3 DNA reads TGTGCCAGCAGCTCGCCCAAGGGGGACCAGTACTTC. This encodes CASSSPKGDQYF. This rearrangement joins TRBV7-9 to TRBJ2-5, with a weak D call TRBD1 (6 bases). Per the germline V gene, CDR1 is SEHNR and CDR2 is FQNEAQ (reference sequence). V lost 4 bases and J lost 10, with 13 bases in between. This CDR3 contains 12 residues.

The gene calls are TRBV29-1 and TRBJ2-1, with D uncertain. Germline V gene sequence: CDR1 SQVTM, CDR2 ANQGSEA. V lost 4 bases to trimming and J lost 7 bases, with 8 bases between them. This CDR3 has 11 residues. The CDR3 DNA reads TGCAGCGTTGGGAGAGCAAATGAGCAGTTCTTC. Its translation is CSVGRANEQFF.

The chain employs TRBV7-9 and TRBJ1-4, with 7 nucleotides matching TRBD1. The germline V gene encodes CDR1 SEHNR and CDR2 FQNEAQ (reference sequence). Trimming cost V 1 base and J 7 bases; bases outside gene matches: 6. The length of the CDR3 is 15 residues. The CDR3 here is CASSLGRGRREKLFF. CDR3 nucleotides: TGTGCCAGCAGCTTAGGGAGGGGGCGGCGTGAAAAACTGTTTTTT.

This chain links TRBV5-6 with TRBJ2-2; D is possibly TRBD2 (6 bases). The germline CDR1 and CDR2 sequences are SGHDT and YYEEEE. Trimming stripped 3 bases from V and 5 bases from J, with 11 bases between. This CDR3 region has 14 residues. CDR3 sequence reads: CASSSGLLTGELFF. The CDR3 DNA reads TGTGCCAGCAGCTCGGGACTCTTGACCGGGGAGCTGTTTTTT.

The chain carries TRBV19 and TRBJ2-5; 8 bases map to TRBD2. CDR1 and CDR2 (germline): LNHDA, SQIVND (reference sequence). V shed 3 bases and J 3 bases; nucleotides not matched to a gene: 6. The CDR3 has 15 residues. The DNA of the CDR3 is TGTGCCAGTAGTATCTGGGACGGGGGGGAAGAGACCCAGTACTTC. Protein sequence: CASSIWDGGEETQYF.

The chain recombines TRBV25-1 with TRBJ2-7; 8 bases map to TRBD1. The CDR3 is made up of 13 amino acids. The germline CDR1 and CDR2 sequences are MGHDK and SYGVNS. V shed 6 bases, J shed 5 bases, and the junction held 6 bases outside the gene matches. In DNA form, the CDR3 reads TGTGCCAGCAGCGTGCAGGGGGCCCACGAGCAGTACTTC. Amino acids: CASSVQGAHEQYF.

The chain couples TRBV4-1 to TRBJ1-1; 7 bases agree with TRBD1. The CDR3 is made up of 17 amino acids. V gave up 1 base and J gave up 4 bases; unmatched junction bases: 12. Looked up from germline, CDR1 is MGHRA and CDR2 is YSYEKL. The CDR3 region is CASSQVIRGPRGTEAFF. CDR3 nucleotide sequence: TGCGCCAGCAGCCAAGTCATTAGGGGGCCACGGGGCACTGAAGCTTTCTTT.

The chain uses TRBV2 and TRBJ2-2; tentative D call: TRBD1 (6 bases). The V gene lost 8 bases and the J gene lost 2 bases, with 12 bases spanning the gap. Germline V CDR1 and CDR2: SNHLY, FYNNEI. This CDR3 comprises 14 residues. CDR3 DNA sequence: TGTGCCAGCGGAATAGGGGGAAACACCGGGGAGCTGTTTTTT. This sequence encodes CASGIGGNTGELFF.

CDR3 loop: CATSRDSGGPYNEQFF. The CDR3 nucleotides are TGTGCCACCAGCAGGGATAGCGGGGGGCCCTACAATGAGCAGTTCTTC. The chain uses TRBV15 and TRBJ2-1, with TRBD2 matching over 10 bases. The CDR3 runs to 16 residues. Germline V gene data show CDR1 as LNHNV and CDR2 as YYDKDF (reference sequence). V shed 3 bases, J shed 2 bases, and the junction held 4 bases outside the gene matches.

This clone has only one observation. The chain joins TRBV4-1 to TRBJ1-2, with unresolved D. The V and J ends lost 1 base and 2 bases respectively, with 8 bases between them. CDR1 is MGHRA and CDR2 is YSYEKL in the germline V gene. The CDR3 totals 14 residues. The CDR3 loop is CASSQVAENYGYTF. For the CDR3, the DNA is TGCGCCAGCAGCCAAGTGGCCGAAAACTATGGCTACACCTTC.

This sequence joins TRBV7-9 and TRBJ1-1, with D possibly TRBD1 on 5 matching bases. Trimming stripped 5 bases from V and 2 bases from J, with 18 bases between. Germline V CDR1 and CDR2: SEHNR, FQNEAQ (reference sequence). The CDR3 extends over 16 amino acids. CDR3 loop: CASSLLGGTGNTEAFF. In DNA form, the CDR3 reads TGTGCCAGCAGCCTTCTCGGAGGGACGGGCAACACTGAAGCTTTCTTT.